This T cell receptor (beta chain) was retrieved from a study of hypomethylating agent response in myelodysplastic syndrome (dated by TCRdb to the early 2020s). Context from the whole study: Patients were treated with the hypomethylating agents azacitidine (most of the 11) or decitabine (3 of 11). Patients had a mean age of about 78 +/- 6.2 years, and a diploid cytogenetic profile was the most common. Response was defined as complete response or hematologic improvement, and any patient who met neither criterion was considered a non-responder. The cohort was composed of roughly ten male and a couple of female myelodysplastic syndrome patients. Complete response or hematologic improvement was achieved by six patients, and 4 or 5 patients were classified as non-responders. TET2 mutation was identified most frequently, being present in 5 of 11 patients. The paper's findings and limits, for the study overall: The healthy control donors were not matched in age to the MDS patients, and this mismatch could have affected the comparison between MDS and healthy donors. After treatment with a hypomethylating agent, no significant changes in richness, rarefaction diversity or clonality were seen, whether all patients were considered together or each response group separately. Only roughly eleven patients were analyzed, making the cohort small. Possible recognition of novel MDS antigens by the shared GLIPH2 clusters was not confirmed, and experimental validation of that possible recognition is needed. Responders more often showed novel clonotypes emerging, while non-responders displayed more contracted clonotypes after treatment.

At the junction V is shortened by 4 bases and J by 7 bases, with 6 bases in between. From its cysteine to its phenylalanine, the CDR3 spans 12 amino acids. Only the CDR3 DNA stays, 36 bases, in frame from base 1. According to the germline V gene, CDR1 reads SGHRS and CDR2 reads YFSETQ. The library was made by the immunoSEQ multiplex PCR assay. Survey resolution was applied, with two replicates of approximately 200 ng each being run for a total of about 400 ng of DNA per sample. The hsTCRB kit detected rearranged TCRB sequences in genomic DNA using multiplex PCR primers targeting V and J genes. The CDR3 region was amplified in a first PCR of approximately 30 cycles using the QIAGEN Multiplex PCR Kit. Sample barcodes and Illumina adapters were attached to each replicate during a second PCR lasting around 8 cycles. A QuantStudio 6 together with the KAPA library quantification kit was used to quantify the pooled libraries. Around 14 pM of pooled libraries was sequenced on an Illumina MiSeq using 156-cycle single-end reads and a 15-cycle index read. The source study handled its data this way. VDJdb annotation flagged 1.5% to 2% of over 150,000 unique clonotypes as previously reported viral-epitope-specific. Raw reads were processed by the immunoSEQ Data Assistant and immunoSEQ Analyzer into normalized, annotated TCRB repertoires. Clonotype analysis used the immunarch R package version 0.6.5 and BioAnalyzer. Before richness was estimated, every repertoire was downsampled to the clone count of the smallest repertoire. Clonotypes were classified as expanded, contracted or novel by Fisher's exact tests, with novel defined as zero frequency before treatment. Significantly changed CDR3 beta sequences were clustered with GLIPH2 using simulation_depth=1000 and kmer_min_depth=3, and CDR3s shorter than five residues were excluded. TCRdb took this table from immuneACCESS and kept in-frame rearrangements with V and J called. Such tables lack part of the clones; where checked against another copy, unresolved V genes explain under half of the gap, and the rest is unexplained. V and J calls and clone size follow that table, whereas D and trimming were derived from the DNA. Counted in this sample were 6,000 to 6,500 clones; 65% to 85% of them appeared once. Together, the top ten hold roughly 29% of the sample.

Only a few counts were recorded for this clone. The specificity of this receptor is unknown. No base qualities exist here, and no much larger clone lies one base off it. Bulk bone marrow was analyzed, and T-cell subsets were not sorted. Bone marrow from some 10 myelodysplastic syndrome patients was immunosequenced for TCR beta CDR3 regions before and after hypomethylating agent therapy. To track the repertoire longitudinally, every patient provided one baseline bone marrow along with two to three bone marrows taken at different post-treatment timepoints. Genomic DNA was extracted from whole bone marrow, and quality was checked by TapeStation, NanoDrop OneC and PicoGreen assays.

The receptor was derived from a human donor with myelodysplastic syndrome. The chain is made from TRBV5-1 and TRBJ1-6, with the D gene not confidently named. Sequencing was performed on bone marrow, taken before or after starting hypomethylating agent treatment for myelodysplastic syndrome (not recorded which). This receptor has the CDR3 CASSTENSPLHF. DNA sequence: TGCGCCAGCAGCACCGAAAATTCACCCCTCCACTTT.